This T cell receptor (beta chain) is from a study of T cells in localized non-small cell lung cancer. Findings and caveats of the study: A median roughly 50 of the top 100 tumor clones appeared in adjacent lung. Uninvolved adjacent lung had more T cell clonality than any other tissue, topping tumor. Heterogeneity remains possible, as sequencing covered one tumor region only.

Here immunoSEQ multiplex PCR was the method, and the copy in TCRdb shows in-frame clones only, minus some. This table has some 1,500 clones, roughly 25% appearing once. This clone has just a few counts. Its antigen is unknown. The sample consisted of normal lung tissue next to the tumor, taken before any cancer treatment. The receptor was derived from a male donor at least 60 years old with stage II squamous cell lung carcinoma.

In nucleotides, the CDR3 is TGTGCCAGCAGCATTAACGGACTAGCGGGAGGCGAGCAGTACTTC. Its translation is CASSINGLAGGEQYF. V usage is TRBV11-3 and J usage is TRBJ2-7; 14 bases are shared with TRBD2. Germline-derived CDR1 and CDR2 are SGHNT and YENEEA. V shed 5 bases and J 6 bases; nucleotides not matched to a gene: 6. CDR3 size: 15 residues.